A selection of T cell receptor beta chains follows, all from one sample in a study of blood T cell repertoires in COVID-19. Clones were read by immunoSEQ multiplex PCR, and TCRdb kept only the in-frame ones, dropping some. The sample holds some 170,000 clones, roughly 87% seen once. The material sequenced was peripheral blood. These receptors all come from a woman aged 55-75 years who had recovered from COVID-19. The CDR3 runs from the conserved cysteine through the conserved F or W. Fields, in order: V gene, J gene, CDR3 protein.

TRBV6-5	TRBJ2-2	CATKDQARSGELFF
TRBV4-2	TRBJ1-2	CASSQDWGRGYGYTF
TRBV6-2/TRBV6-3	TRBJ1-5	CASSYEGAFGQPQHF
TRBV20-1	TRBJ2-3	CSASLRWGESSTDTQYF
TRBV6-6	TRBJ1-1	CASSPVSGGGGEAFF
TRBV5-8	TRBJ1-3	CASSPRFSGNTIYF
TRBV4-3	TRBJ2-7	CASSQELAGGYEQYF
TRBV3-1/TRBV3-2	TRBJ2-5	CASSQDGTRETQYF
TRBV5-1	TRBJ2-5	CASSSLGLAQETQYF
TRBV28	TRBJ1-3	CASNLQGAGNTIYF
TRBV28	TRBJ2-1	CASSPSRVRLAGGPSYNEQFF
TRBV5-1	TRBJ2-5	CASSLPGTSTETQYF
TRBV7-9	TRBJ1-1	CASSLGASGADTEAFF
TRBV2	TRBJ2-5	CASSLWGSRGGAQTQYF
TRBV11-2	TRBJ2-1	CASSLDPGHDNEQFF
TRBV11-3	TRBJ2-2	CASSASGGAGTGELFF
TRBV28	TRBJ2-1	CASSRVSGDRFGEQFF
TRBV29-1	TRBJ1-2	CSVDLQGNYGYTF
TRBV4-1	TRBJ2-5	CASSPQASGGAVTQYF
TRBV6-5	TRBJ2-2	CASSYSRQKNTGELFF
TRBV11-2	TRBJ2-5	CASSTGGAPGGETQYF
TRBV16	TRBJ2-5	CASSQFAGLANPTQYF
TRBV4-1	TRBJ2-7	CASSQERTSFYEQYF
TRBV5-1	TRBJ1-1	CASSFFQGAGTEAFF
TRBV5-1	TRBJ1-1	CASRPTGANTEAFF
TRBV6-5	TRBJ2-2	CASSLGLLNTGELFF
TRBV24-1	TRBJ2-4	CATSDNRAKNIQYF
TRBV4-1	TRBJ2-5	CASSQEQTGQETQYF
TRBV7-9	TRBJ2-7	CASSASSYEQYF
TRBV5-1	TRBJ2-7	CASSLSGDSYEQYF
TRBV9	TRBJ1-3	CASSVLEFSGNTIYF
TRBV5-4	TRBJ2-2	CASHRENTGELFF
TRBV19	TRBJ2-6	CASSTGTGNSGANVLTF
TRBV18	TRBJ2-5	CASSPGGQETQYF
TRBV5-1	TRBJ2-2	CASTGGAITGELFF
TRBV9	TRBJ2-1	CASSVDGPPVEQFF
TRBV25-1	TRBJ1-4	CASSDDRAGGEKLFF
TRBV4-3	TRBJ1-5	CASSQDPPTGNSNQPQHF
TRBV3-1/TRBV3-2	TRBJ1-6	CASSQDSKDSPLHF
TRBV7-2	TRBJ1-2	CASSLVSGGGYGYTF